This T cell receptor beta chain is from a study of identical twins. General study results and limits: Shared out-of-frame alpha sequences (those common to twins) showed excess low generation probability. Without tracking the same donors, conclusions rested on cross-sectional statistical analysis. The degree of excess twin sharing was weaker in beta out-of-frame sequences. Abundant cord blood beta clonotypes carried fewer insertions; memory repertoires showed none.

TCRdb recomputed calls from the 5' RACE reads with MiXCR, one row per CDR3 protein. Among 550,000 to 800,000 distinct CDR3 sequences listed, roughly 7.2% were seen once. Notes on this clonotype: Its antigen is as yet unknown.

In germline, CDR1 is LNHNV, CDR2 YYDKDF (reference sequence). V lost 4 bases and J lost 0; bases outside the gene matches: 10. The CDR3 length is 19 residues. The sample also formed part of further work on yellow fever vaccine responses in identical twins.

Specimen: PBMCs. The sequence came from a young woman in good health. This sequence joins TRBV15 and TRBJ2-6; 9 bases line up with TRBD2. The CDR3 DNA follows: TGTGCCACCAGCACCCGGCGGGGGGGCACCCCCTCTGGGGCCAACGTCCTGACTTTC. Translation gives CATSTRRGGTPSGANVLTF.